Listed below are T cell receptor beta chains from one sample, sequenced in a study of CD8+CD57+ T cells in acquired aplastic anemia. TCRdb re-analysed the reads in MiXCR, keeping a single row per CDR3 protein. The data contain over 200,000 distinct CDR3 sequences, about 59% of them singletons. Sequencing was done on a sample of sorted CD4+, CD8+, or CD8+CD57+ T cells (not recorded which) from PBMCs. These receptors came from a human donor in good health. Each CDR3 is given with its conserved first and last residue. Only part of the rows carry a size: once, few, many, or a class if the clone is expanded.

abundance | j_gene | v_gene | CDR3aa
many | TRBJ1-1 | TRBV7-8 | CASSLAGVGGHTEAFF
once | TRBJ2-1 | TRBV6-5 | CASSYLPTGTGGRNEQFF
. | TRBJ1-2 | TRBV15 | CATSRDLTVHDNYGYTF
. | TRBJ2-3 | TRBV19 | CASSKSGTLSDTQYF
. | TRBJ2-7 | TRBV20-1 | CSASWVPTSYEQYF
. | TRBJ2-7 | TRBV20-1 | CSAGPGTGPYEQYF
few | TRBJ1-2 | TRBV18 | CASSLRSYGYTF
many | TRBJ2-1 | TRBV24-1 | CATSEGDRGLKRSYNEQFF
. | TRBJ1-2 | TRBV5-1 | CASSPTTGSAYGSTF
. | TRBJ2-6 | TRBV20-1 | CSAREASGGANVLTF
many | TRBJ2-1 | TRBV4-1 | CASSQPIQGSSYNEQFF
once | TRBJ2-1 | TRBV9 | CASSVVPRTGLYNERFF
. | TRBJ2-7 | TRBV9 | CASSVTGAPEQYF
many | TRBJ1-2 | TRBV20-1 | CSARDLRTGTNGYTF
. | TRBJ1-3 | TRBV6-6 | CASILSGQILPGDTIYF
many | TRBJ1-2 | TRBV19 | CASSSLSTGGYTF
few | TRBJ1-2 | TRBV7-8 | CASSLVGPNYGYTF
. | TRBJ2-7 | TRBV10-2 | CASGNQREVHEQYF
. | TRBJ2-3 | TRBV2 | CASGRDRSTDTQYF
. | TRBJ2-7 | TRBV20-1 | CSARDAQGVYEQYF
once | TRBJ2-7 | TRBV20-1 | CSARLGQGNEQYF
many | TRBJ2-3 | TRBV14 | CASSQLAGYHTDTQYF
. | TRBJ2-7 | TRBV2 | CASSEAPTGGSSTYEQYF
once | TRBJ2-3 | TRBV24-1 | CATSDPDSDTQYF
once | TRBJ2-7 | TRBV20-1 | CSAYRDTNYEQCF
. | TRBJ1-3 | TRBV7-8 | CASSLGVGSGNTIYF
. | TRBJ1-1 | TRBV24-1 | CATSDGTGTNTEAFF
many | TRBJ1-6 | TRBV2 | CASTAGHFDSPLHF
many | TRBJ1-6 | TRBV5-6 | CASRPGQGSSSYNSPLHF
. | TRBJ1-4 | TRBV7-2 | CASSVQGMTNEKLFF
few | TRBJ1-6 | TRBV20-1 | CSASEGSYSPLHF
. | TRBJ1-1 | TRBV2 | CASSEVREAFF
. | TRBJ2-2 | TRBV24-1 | CATSGPQGCTNTGELFF
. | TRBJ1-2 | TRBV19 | CASRTGGSYGYTF
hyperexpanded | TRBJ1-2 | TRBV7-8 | CASSPEGGAAGYTF
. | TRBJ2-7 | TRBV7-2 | CASSLASGSDTYEQYF
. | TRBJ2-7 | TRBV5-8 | CASSQGPVWSYEQYF